The source of this T cell receptor beta chain is a study of graft-versus-host responses after intestinal transplantation. Study-level background: Transplantation in recipients was multivisceral, liver-intestinal, or isolated intestinal.

This clone was picked up one time. The antigen is undetermined. The data were produced by immunoSEQ multiplex PCR, yet TCRdb's version contains in-frame clones alone and is incomplete. The top ten hold 1.3% of the sample, which has 71,000 or so clones, about 92% seen once. The sequence came from a human donor who received an intestinal transplant. The sequencing here drew on unstimulated CD8+ T cells sorted from spleen or lymph node cells, taken before intestinal transplant.

CDR3 sequence reads: CASSFGTGGEQYF. In nucleotides, the CDR3 is TGTGCCAGCAGCTTCGGGACAGGGGGCGAGCAGTACTTC. V and J are TRBV11-2 and TRBJ2-7; 11 bases are a match to TRBD1. Trimming removed 3 bases from V and 6 bases from J; junction bases left unmatched: 1. This CDR3 comprises 13 residues. Per germline, CDR1 SGHAT and CDR2 FQNNGV.